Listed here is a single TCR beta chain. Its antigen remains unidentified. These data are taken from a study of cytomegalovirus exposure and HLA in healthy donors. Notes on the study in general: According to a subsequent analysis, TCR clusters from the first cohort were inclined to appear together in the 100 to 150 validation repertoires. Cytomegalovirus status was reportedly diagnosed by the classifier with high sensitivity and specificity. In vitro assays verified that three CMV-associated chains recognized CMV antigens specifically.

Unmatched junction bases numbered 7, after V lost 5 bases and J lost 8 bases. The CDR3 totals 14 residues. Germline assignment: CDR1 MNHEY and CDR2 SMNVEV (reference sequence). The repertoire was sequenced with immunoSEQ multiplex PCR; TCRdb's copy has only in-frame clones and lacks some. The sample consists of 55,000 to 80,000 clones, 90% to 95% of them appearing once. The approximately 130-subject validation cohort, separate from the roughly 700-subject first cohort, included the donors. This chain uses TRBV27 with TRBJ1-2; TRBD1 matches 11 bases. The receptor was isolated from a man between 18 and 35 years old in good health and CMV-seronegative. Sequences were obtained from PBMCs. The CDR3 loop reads CASSGQGARYGYTF. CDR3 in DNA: TGTGCCAGCAGTGGACAGGGGGCGCGTTACGGCTACACCTTC.